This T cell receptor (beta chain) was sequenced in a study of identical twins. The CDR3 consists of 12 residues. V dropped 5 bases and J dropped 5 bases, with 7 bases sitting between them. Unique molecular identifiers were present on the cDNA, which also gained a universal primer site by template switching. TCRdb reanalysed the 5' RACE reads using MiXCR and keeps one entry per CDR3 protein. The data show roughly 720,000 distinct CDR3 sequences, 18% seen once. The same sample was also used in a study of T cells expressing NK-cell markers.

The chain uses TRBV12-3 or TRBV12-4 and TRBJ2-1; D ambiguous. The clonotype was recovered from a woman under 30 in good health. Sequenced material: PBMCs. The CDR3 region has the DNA TGTGCCAGCAGTCCCACGCACAATGAGCAGTTCTTC. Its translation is CASSPTHNEQFF.